The clone carrying this T cell receptor (beta chain) was counted between two and nine times. Its specificity is not known. The CDR3 is 15 residues long. Trimming took 5 bases from V and 4 from J; bases not matched to a gene: 8. Per germline, CDR1 SGHTA and CDR2 FQGNSA. This entry is derived from a study of T-cell reconstitution after alpha-beta-depleted transplantation in children. Preparing the TCRbeta library involved the use of unique molecular identifiers. TCRdb re-analysed the PCR reads in MiXCR, keeping a single row per CDR3 protein. The sample shows 450,000 to 550,000 distinct CDR3 sequences, approximately 10% of them seen only once. Study-level points and caveats: Newly produced T cells mostly accounted for T-cell counts and diversity one year post-transplant. Recipient T cells and thymic progenitors that survived were the source of the high TCRbeta diversity seen at day 60 in some patients.

The sample here was PBMCs, mostly from graft donor cells, taken 180 days after TCRalphabeta/CD19-depleted stem cell transplant. V gene TRBV7-2 combines with J gene TRBJ2-1; 7 positions agree with TRBD1. This sequence was found in a female patient under 10 years old who had a stem cell transplant for aplastic anemia, so the T cells may come from the graft donor. The CDR3 region is CASSAPGTAYNEQFF. Written as DNA, the CDR3 is TGTGCCAGCAGCGCCCCCGGGACAGCTTACAATGAGCAGTTCTTC.